Shown below are 32 T cell receptor beta chains from a single sample sequenced in a study of cytomegalovirus exposure and HLA in healthy donors. Researchers ran the PCR with 60 Vbeta and 13 Jbeta primers. Some clones are missing from TCRdb's copy, which holds only in-frame ones; the method was immunoSEQ multiplex PCR. This sample has roughly 140,000 clones; about four fifths occur once, and the top ten carry around 3.9%. The sample comprised PBMCs. The receptors originated from a man between 35 and 55 years old in good health and CMV-seropositive.

The CDR3 DNA is TGTGCCAGCAGTTCCAAGGGACAGGGGGCTTACGAGCAGTACTTC. Protein sequence: CASSSKGQGAYEQYF. This sequence joins TRBV6-5 and TRBJ2-7, with TRBD1 matching 12 bases. Germline V gene sequence: CDR1 MNHEY, CDR2 SVGAGI. CDR3 length equals 15 residues. V lost 4 bases and J lost 4; bases outside the gene matches: 5.

This clone was detected once. The chain links TRBV19 to TRBJ2-7; D gene uncertain. Germline CDR1 is LNHDA and CDR2 is SQIVND (reference sequence). V was trimmed by 3 bases and J by 5 bases, leaving 20 bases between them. This CDR3 is 16 amino acids long. CDR3 nucleotide sequence: TGTGCCAGTAGTATGGATGGCGGCCTAACAAGAAACGAGCAGTACTTC. This gives the protein CASSMDGGLTRNEQYF.

Details on this clone: Sequence at one end of the junction differs from germline and may be a read error. DNA of the CDR3: TGTTCCAGCAGCTTAGAGACAGGCCCCTTCTATGGCTACACCTTC. As protein: CSSSLETGPFYGYTF. V gene TRBV7-9 combines with J gene TRBJ1-2; TRBD1 is a possible D gene (6 bases). This CDR3 has 15 amino acids. CDR1 SEHNR and CDR2 FQNEAQ come from the germline V gene (reference sequence).

The chain recombines TRBV5-1 with TRBJ2-7; TRBD2 matches 8 bases. V gave up 6 bases and J gave up 3 bases; unmatched junction bases: 8. The germline V gene has CDR1 SGHRS and CDR2 YFSETQ. The CDR3 totals 14 residues. CDR3 in DNA: TGCGCCAGCAATCCGACTAGCGCAATCTACGAGCAGTACTTC. Amino acid sequence: CASNPTSAIYEQYF. The variable domain in full, with the rest retrieved from reference TRBV5-1 and TRBJ2-7, is KAGVTQTPRYLIKTRGQQVTLSCSPISGHRSVSWYQQTPGQGLQFLFEYFSETQRNKGNFPGRFSGRQFSNSRSEMNVSTLELGDSALYLCASNPTSAIYEQYFGPGTRLTVT.

This clone was seen a handful of times. This sequence joins TRBV9 and TRBJ1-4; a weak D match, TRBD1 (6 bases). V was cut by 6 bases and J by 3 bases, with 12 bases left in between. The CDR3 length is 14 residues. In germline, CDR1 is SGDLS, CDR2 YYNGEE. CDR3 amino acids: CASNPGGANEKLFF. The CDR3, as DNA: TGTGCCAGCAACCCGGGGGGCGCTAATGAAAAACTGTTTTTT.

This clone occurred once. This rearrangement joins TRBV4-3 to TRBJ1-4; 8 bases are a match to TRBD1. V shed 0 bases and J 0 bases; nucleotides not matched to a gene: 6. CDR1 is LGHNA, CDR2 YSLEER, per germline. This CDR3 is 18 amino acids long. The CDR3 coding sequence is TGCGCCAGCAGCCAAGAAACAGGGGGTTCTGCAACTAATGAAAAACTGTTTTTT. This encodes CASSQETGGSATNEKLFF.

The chain joins TRBV11-2 to TRBJ2-7; unclear D gene. Trimming left V 0 bases short and J 7 bases short, with 10 bases between. The CDR3 is made up of 13 amino acids. The germline gives CDR1 SGHAT, CDR2 FQNNGV. The CDR3 is CASSLELLREQYF. CDR3 sequence (DNA): TGTGCCAGCAGCTTAGAACTGTTACGAGAGCAGTACTTC.

This clone was seen only once. V and J are TRBV4-1 and TRBJ2-1, with 7 bases identical to TRBD1. Germline trimming cut 0 bases from V and 2 bases from J; bases unmatched to any gene: 4. The CDR3 has 16 residues. Germline CDR1 and CDR2: MGHRA and YSYEKL. This chain's CDR3 is CASSQDPQGPYNEQFF. The CDR3 nucleotides read TGCGCCAGCAGCCAAGATCCACAGGGGCCCTACAATGAGCAGTTCTTC.

The chain couples TRBV7-9 to TRBJ1-1; 9 nucleotides agree with TRBD1. This CDR3 has 13 residues. The V and J ends lost 5 bases and 6 bases, in that order; junction bases with no gene match: 4. Per germline, CDR1 SEHNR and CDR2 FQNEAQ (reference sequence). The CDR3 protein is CASSPQGAAEAFF. Written as DNA, the CDR3 is TGTGCCAGCAGCCCACAGGGGGCGGCTGAAGCTTTCTTT.

The V and J genes are TRBV10-3 and TRBJ1-2; D ambiguous. V was shortened by 0 bases and J by 9 bases, with 11 bases between the two germline ends. This CDR3 has 13 residues. Germline values: CDR1 ENHRY, CDR2 SYGVKD. CDR3 in DNA: TGTGCCATCAGTGAGTCCTCCGAGAGCAGCTACACCTTC. This encodes CAISESSESSYTF.

The CDR3 DNA reads TGTGCCAGCAGCCGGGGGACAGGGGTACGTGGCTACAATGAGCAGTTCTTC. Translation: CASSRGTGVRGYNEQFF. This chain joins TRBV7-3 and TRBJ2-1; TRBD1 matches 10 bases. The length of the CDR3 is 17 residues. In germline, CDR1 is SGHTA, CDR2 FQGTGA. Trimming took 5 bases from V and 3 from J; bases not matched to a gene: 10.

The chain has TRBV14 and TRBJ2-5; 8 nucleotides line up with TRBD1. With 4 bases clipped from V and 6 bases from J, the junction kept 10 bases outside the gene matches. Germline V CDR1 and CDR2: SGHDN, FVKESK. This CDR3 is 15 amino acids long. The CDR3 DNA reads TGTGCCAGCAGCCCGCGACAGGGGCCCCGCCAGACCCAGTACTTC. Its protein product is CASSPRQGPRQTQYF.

The chain uses TRBV4-1 and TRBJ2-4; 8 bases map to TRBD2. Trimming removed 0 bases from V and 9 bases from J; junction bases left unmatched: 10. The V gene's germline CDR1 is MGHRA and CDR2 YSYEKL. This CDR3 comprises 16 residues. CDR3 protein: CASSQDDLDGGGIQYF. The CDR3, as DNA: TGCGCCAGCAGCCAAGATGACCTAGACGGGGGGGGCATTCAGTACTTC.

This clone was observed a handful of times. V usage is TRBV14 and J usage is TRBJ1-1, with TRBD1 matching over 9 bases. V was clipped by 1 base and J by 0 bases; unmatched bases: 3. The CDR3 spans 16 residues. Germline lookup yields CDR1 SGHDN and CDR2 FVKESK. The CDR3 DNA is TGTGCCAGCAGCCAAGGGACAGGGGTCTTGAACACTGAAGCTTTCTTT. The encoded protein is CASSQGTGVLNTEAFF. Supplemented by reference TRBV14 and TRBJ1-1, the full variable domain reads EAGVTQFPSHSVIEKGQTVTLRCDPISGHDNLYWYRRVMGKEIKFLLHFVKESKQDESGMPNNRFLAERTGGTYSTLKVQPAELEDSGVYFCASSQGTGVLNTEAFFGQGTRLTVV.

The chain employs TRBV11-3 and TRBJ2-1, with D possibly TRBD1 on 5 matching bases. V was cut by 1 base and J by 5 bases, with 12 bases left in between. Germline lookup yields CDR1 SGHNT and CDR2 YENEEA. The CDR3 has 15 amino acids. CDR3 protein: CASSLGVRVNNEQFF. The CDR3 bases are TGTGCCAGCAGCTTAGGGGTCAGGGTTAACAATGAGCAGTTCTTC.

The chain uses TRBV7-9 and TRBJ2-5; TRBD2 might be the D (5 bases). The DNA end lines up better with TRBJ2-7; the J call may be wrong. The CDR3 loop spans 13 amino acids. Germline V gives CDR1 SEHNR, CDR2 FQNEAQ (reference sequence). The CDR3 is CASSSASKYEQYF. The CDR3 DNA reads as TGTGCCAGCAGCTCGGCTAGCAAGTACGAGCAGTACTTC.

The chain links TRBV10-3 to TRBJ2-1; 9 bases are shared with TRBD2. This CDR3 is built from 15 residues. With V trimmed by 6 bases and J by 4 bases, 7 bases remained unmatched. From germline, CDR1 is ENHRY and CDR2 SYGVKD. The CDR3 loop reads CAIRASSGVYNEQFF. The DNA for the CDR3 is TGTGCCATCAGGGCATCTAGCGGGGTGTACAATGAGCAGTTCTTC.

The J gene is TRBJ1-2, the V gene TRBV5-6, with a possible D match to TRBD1 (5 bases). Trimming stripped 0 bases from V and 8 bases from J, with 11 bases between. The germline V gene has CDR1 SGHDT and CDR2 YYEEEE. This CDR3 region has 13 residues. CDR3 protein: CASSLEVGAGYTF. The CDR3, as DNA: TGTGCCAGCAGCTTGGAGGTAGGGGCCGGCTACACCTTC.

The chain joins TRBV10-3 to TRBJ2-7, with 9 bases fitting TRBD2. This CDR3 contains 14 residues. V shed 8 bases, J shed 4 bases, and the junction held 9 bases outside the gene matches. The V gene's germline CDR1 is ENHRY and CDR2 SYGVKD. CDR3 DNA: TGTGCCATCGGGGAGACTAGCGGCCGATACGAGCAGTACTTC. Its translation is CAIGETSGRYEQYF.

This clone is judged medium-sized. The chain combines TRBV7-9 with TRBJ2-1, with 7 bases identical to TRBD1. This CDR3 spans 15 amino acids. Germline CDR1 SEHNR, CDR2 FQNEAQ (reference sequence). The trim removed 2 bases at V and 3 bases at J, leaving 4 bases unmatched. This CDR3 is CASSLTQGDYNEQFF. Written as DNA, the CDR3 is TGTGCCAGCAGCTTAACCCAGGGGGACTACAATGAGCAGTTCTTC.

The chain joins TRBV6-1 to TRBJ2-5, with TRBD1 identical over 7 bases. With 7 bases clipped from V and 5 bases from J, the junction kept 7 bases outside the gene matches. This CDR3 spans 13 amino acids. The germline V gene has CDR1 MNHNS and CDR2 SASEGT. CDR3 protein: CASKGAVAETQYF. The CDR3 coding sequence is TGTGCCAGCAAGGGGGCCGTTGCCGAGACCCAGTACTTC.

The chain's CDR3 is CASSHPGGPYEQYF. As DNA, the CDR3 is TGTGCCAGCAGCCATCCAGGGGGTCCTTACGAGCAGTACTTC. The rearrangement links TRBV14 to TRBJ2-7, with TRBD1 identical over 7 bases. There are 14 residues in the CDR3. V lost 3 bases to trimming and J lost 4 bases; unmatched junction nucleotides: 6. Germline CDR1 and CDR2: SGHDN and FVKESK.

This clone has just a few counts. V gene TRBV4-3 combines with J gene TRBJ2-1, with 7 nucleotides matching TRBD2. V trimming: 4 bases; J trimming: 4 bases; junction bases outside the gene matches: 16. The CDR3 covers 18 residues. CDR1 is LGHNA, CDR2 YSLEER, per germline. The CDR3 reads CASSPRTYGGSQYNEQFF. CDR3 nucleotides: TGCGCCAGCAGCCCGCGAACTTACGGGGGGAGTCAATACAATGAGCAGTTCTTC.

V and J are TRBV5-1 and TRBJ1-1; 7 nucleotides agree with TRBD1. The V and J ends lost 3 bases and 1 base, in that order; junction bases with no gene match: 6. Germline V CDR1 and CDR2: SGHRS, YFSETQ. CDR3 size: 15 residues. The CDR3 is CASSSVTGENTEAFF. Written as DNA, the CDR3 is TGCGCCAGCAGCTCGGTTACAGGGGAGAACACTGAAGCTTTCTTT. Based on the CDR3 plus reference TRBV5-1 and TRBJ1-1, the full variable domain is KAGVTQTPRYLIKTRGQQVTLSCSPISGHRSVSWYQQTPGQGLQFLFEYFSETQRNKGNFPGRFSGRQFSNSRSEMNVSTLELGDSALYLCASSSVTGENTEAFFGQGTRLTVV.

V and J are TRBV5-5 and TRBJ2-7; TRBD2 might be the D (6 bases). Per germline, CDR1 SGHKS and CDR2 YYEKEE (reference sequence). The CDR3 covers 16 residues. Trimming took 1 base from V and 1 from J, leaving 15 bases between them. CDR3 sequence (DNA): TGTGCCAGCAGCTTGAGACTCGGGAGTAGTTCCTACGAGCAGTACTTC. This codes for CASSLRLGSSSYEQYF.

This clone was observed once. This chain's CDR3 is CASSLGTSGRAEQFF. The CDR3, as DNA: TGTGCCAGCAGCCTAGGGACTAGCGGGAGGGCTGAGCAGTTCTTC. This chain links TRBV7-3 with TRBJ2-1; TRBD2 matches at 16 bases. This CDR3 region has 15 residues. The germline gives CDR1 SGHTA, CDR2 FQGTGA. Trimming removed 5 bases from V and 9 bases from J; junction bases left unmatched: 4.

The rearrangement joins TRBV6-1 to TRBJ1-5; tentatively, D is TRBD1 (5 bases). Germline CDR1 is MNHNS and CDR2 is SASEGT. V was shortened by 3 bases and J by 6 bases, with 15 bases between the two germline ends. The CDR3 sequence is 15 residues long. CDR3 amino acids: CASSDVREWGQPQHF. The DNA of the CDR3 is TGTGCCAGCAGTGATGTCAGGGAATGGGGTCAGCCCCAGCATTTT.

The genes are TRBV30 and TRBJ2-1, with 12 bases matching TRBD2. The CDR3 length is 18 residues. Looked up from germline, CDR1 is GTSNPN and CDR2 is SVGIG (reference sequence). The CDR3 DNA is TGTGGGGGCAGGGGATTTGAGACTAGCGGGAGCCTCTACAATGAGCAGTTCTTC. It translates to CGGRGFETSGSLYNEQFF.

This rearrangement joins TRBV19 to TRBJ1-1, with 10 bases matching TRBD1. CDR1 LNHDA and CDR2 SQIVND come from the germline V gene (reference sequence). This CDR3 is 16 amino acids long. The V segment lost 6 bases and the J segment 5 bases; nucleotides outside the gene matches: 12. Here the CDR3 reads CASRGTGANWRTEAFF. The CDR3 nucleotides are TGTGCCAGTAGGGGGACAGGGGCGAATTGGAGGACTGAAGCTTTCTTT.

The genes are TRBV6-1 and TRBJ1-2; D unresolved. Germline CDR1 is MNHNS and CDR2 is SASEGT. This CDR3 contains 13 residues. V shed 6 bases and J shed 5 bases, with 13 bases lying between them. CDR3 loop: CASRGGVRYGYTF. The CDR3 DNA reads TGTGCCAGCAGGGGAGGAGTGAGGTATGGCTACACCTTC.

This clone has more than one count but fewer than ten. The chain uses TRBV18 and TRBJ1-1; TRBD1 aligns across 7 bases. The CDR3 has 11 residues. V lost 3 bases to trimming and J lost 11 bases; unmatched junction nucleotides: 3. Germline CDR1 KGHSH, CDR2 LQKENI. CDR3 amino acids: CASSPDRDAFF. In DNA form, the CDR3 reads TGTGCCAGCTCACCTGACAGGGACGCTTTCTTT.

This clone was counted a few times. The V call is TRBV5-6, the J call TRBJ1-2; a possible D gene is TRBD1 (5 bases). Trimming cost V 0 bases and J 7 bases, with 13 bases left between them. The CDR3 length is 14 residues. CDR1 and CDR2 (germline): SGHDT, YYEEEE. DNA for the CDR3: TGTGCCAGCAGCTTGGAGTGGGGGAGGGGTGGCTACACCTTC. This encodes CASSLEWGRGGYTF.